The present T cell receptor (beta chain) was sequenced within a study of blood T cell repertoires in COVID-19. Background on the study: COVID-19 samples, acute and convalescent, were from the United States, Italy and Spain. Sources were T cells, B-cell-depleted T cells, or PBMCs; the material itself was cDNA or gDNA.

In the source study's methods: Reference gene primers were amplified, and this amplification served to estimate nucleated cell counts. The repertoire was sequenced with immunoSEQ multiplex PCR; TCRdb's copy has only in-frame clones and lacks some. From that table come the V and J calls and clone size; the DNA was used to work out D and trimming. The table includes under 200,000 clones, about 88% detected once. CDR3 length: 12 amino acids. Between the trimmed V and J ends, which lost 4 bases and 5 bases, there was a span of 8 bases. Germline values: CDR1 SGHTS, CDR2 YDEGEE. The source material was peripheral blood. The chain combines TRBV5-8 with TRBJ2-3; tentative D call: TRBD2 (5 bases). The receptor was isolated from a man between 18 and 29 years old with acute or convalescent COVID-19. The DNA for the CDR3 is TGTGCCAGCAGCCGGGGAATAGATACGCAGTATTTT. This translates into CASSRGIDTQYF.